This TCR beta chain was sequenced during a study of T cell responses to AZD1222 COVID-19 vaccine. Looked up from germline, CDR1 is LGHNA and CDR2 is YNFKEQ. The CDR3 consists of 15 residues. Germline trimming cut 5 bases from V and 3 bases from J; bases unmatched to any gene: 6. Using immunoSEQ multiplex PCR, the repertoire was profiled, and TCRdb retains in-frame clones only, with some absent. The table shows about 170,000 clones, with roughly 89% occurring only once. Broader study findings: Seropositivity was recorded at baseline in only 6 or 7 AZD1222 recipients. Spike-specific TCR breadth and depth were elevated following two AZD1222 doses. Close to half of all spike-specific TCRs reportedly target regions of the variants that are unmutated. The donors showed a predominance of white British ancestry and of females, with possible underestimation of clonal diversity.

As to this clone: Its matching antigen is unknown.

The gene calls are TRBV4-2 and TRBJ1-1; 10 bases agree with TRBD1. The sequencing used peripheral blood, collected 28 days after the second AZD1222 dose. The sequence was obtained from an adult who received the AZD1222 COVID-19 vaccine. In nucleotides, the CDR3 is TGTGCCAGCAGCTCGGGGGGGACAGGGGACACTGAAGCTTTCTTT. It specifies CASSSGGTGDTEAFF.